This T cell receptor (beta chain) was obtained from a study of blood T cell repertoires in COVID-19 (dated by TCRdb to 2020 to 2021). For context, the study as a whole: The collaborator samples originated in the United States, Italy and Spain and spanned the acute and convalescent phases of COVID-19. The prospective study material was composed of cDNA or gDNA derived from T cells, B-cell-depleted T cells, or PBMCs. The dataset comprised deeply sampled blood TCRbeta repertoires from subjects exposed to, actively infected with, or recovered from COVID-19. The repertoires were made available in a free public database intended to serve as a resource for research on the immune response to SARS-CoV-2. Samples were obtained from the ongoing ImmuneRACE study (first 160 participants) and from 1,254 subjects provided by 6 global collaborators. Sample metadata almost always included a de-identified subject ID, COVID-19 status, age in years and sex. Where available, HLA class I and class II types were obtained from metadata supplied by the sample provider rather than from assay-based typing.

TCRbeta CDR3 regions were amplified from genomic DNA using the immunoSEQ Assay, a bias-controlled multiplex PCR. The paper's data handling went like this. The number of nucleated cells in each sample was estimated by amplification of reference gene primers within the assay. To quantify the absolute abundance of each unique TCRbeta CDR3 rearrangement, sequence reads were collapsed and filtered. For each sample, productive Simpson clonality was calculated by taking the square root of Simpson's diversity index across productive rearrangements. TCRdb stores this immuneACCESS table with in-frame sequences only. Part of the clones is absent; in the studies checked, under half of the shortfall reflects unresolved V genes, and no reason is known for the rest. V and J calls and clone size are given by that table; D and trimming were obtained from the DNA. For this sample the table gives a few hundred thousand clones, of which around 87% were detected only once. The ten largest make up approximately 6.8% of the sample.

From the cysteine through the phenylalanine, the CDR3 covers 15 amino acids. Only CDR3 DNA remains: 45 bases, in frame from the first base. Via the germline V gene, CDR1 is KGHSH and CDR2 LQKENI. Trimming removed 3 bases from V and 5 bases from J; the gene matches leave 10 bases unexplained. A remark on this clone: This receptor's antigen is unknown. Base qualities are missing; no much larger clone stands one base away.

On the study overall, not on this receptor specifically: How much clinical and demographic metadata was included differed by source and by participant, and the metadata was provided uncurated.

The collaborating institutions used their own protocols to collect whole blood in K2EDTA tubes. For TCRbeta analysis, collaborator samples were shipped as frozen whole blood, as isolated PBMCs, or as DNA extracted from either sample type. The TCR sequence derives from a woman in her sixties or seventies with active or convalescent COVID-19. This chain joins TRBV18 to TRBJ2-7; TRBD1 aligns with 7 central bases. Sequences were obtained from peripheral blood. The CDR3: CASSPRRDSLNEQYF. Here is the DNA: TGTGCCAGCTCACCTCGCCGGGACAGTCTGAACGAGCAGTACTTC.